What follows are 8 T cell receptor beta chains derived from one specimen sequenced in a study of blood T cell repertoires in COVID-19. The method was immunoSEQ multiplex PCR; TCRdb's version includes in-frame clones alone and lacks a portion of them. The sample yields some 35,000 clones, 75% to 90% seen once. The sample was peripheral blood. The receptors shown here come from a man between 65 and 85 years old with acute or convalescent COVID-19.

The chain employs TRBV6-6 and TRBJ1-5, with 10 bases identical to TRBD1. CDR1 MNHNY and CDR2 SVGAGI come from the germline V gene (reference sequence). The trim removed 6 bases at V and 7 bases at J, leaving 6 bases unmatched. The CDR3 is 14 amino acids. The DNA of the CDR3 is TGTGCCAGCAGCCTGGGACAGGGGTGGCAGCCCCAGCATTTT. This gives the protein CASSLGQGWQPQHF.

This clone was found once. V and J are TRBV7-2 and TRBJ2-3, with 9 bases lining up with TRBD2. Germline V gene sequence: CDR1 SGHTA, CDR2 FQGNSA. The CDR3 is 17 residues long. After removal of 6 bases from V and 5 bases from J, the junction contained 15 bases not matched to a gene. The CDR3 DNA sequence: TGTGCCAGCAGACCCCAAGGCGCGGGAGGGCCGGTAGATACGCAGTATTTT. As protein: CASRPQGAGGPVDTQYF.

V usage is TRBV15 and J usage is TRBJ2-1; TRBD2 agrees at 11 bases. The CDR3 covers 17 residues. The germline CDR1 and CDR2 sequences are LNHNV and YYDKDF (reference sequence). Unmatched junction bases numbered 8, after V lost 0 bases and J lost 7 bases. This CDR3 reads CATSRDVGLAERNEQFF. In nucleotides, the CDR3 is TGTGCCACCAGCAGAGATGTGGGACTAGCGGAGAGGAATGAGCAGTTCTTC.

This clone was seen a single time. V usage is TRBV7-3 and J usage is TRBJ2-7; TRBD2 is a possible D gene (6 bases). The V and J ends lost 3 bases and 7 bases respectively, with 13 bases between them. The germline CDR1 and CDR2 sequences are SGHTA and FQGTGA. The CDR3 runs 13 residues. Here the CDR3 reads CASSFAGSGEQYF. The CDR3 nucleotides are TGTGCCAGCAGCTTCGCGGGATCAGGGGAGCAGTACTTC.

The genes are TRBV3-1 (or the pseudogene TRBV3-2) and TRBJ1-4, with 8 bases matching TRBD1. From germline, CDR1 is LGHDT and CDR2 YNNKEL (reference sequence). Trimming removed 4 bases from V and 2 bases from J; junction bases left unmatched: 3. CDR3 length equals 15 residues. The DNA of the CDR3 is TGTGCCAGCAGCCTGAGACAGGGGACTAATGAAAAACTGTTTTTT. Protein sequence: CASSLRQGTNEKLFF.

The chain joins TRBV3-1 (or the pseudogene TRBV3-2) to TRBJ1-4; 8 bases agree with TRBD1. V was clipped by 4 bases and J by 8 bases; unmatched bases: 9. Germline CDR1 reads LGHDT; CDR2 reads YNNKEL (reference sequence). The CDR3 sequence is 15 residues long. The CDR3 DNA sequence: TGTGCCAGCAGCCCCCTGCAGGGGGCCGAGGAAAAACTGTTTTTT. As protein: CASSPLQGAEEKLFF.

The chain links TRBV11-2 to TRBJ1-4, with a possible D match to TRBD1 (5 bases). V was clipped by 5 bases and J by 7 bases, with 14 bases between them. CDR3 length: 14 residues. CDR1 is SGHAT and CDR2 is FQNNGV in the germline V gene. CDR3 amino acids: CASSTGGGGEKLFF. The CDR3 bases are TGTGCCAGCAGCACCGGTGGGGGAGGTGAAAAACTGTTTTTT.

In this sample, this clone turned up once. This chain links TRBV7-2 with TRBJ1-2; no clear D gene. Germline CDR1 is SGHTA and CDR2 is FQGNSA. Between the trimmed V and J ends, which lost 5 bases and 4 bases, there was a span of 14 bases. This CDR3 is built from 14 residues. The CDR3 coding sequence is TGTGCCAGCAGCCTTGGGCAGGTGATCTATGGCTACACCTTC. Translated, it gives CASSLGQVIYGYTF.